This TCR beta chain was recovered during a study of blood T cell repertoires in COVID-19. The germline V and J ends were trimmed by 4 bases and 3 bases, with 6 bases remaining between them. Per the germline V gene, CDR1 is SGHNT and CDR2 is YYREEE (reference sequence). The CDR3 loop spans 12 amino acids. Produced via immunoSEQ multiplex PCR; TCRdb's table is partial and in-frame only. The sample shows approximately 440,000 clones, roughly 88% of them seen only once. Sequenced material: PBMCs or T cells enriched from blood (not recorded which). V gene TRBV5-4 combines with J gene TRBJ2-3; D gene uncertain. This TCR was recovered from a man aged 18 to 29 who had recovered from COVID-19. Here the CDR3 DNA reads TGTGCCAGCAGCCTCACTACAGATACGCAGTATTTT. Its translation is CASSLTTDTQYF.